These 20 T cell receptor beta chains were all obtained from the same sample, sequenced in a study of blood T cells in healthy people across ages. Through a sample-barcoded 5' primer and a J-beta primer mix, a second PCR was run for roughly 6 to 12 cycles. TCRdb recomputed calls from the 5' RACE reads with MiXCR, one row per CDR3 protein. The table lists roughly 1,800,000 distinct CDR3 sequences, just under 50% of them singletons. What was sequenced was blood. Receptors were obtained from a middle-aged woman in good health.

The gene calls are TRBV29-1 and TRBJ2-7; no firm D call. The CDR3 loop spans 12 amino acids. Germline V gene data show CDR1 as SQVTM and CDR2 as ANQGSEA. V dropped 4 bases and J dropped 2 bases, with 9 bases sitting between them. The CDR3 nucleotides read TGCAGCGTTGGCGTCTCACCCTACGAGCAGTACTTC. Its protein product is CSVGVSPYEQYF.

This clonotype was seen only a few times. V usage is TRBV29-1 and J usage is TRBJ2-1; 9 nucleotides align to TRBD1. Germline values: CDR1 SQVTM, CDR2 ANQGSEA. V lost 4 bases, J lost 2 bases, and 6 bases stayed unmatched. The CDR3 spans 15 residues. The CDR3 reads CSVVQTGGAYNEQFF. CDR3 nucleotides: TGCAGCGTTGTTCAAACAGGGGGCGCCTACAATGAGCAGTTCTTC.

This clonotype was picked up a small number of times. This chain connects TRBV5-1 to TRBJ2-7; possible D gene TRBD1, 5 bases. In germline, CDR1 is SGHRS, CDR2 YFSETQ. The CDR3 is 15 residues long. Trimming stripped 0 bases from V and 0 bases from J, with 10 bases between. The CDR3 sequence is CASSLGQLTSYEQYF. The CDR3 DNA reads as TGCGCCAGCAGCTTGGGACAGCTAACCTCCTACGAGCAGTACTTC. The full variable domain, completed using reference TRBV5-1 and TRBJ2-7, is KAGVTQTPRYLIKTRGQQVTLSCSPISGHRSVSWYQQTPGQGLQFLFEYFSETQRNKGNFPGRFSGRQFSNSRSEMNVSTLELGDSALYLCASSLGQLTSYEQYFGPGTRLTVT.

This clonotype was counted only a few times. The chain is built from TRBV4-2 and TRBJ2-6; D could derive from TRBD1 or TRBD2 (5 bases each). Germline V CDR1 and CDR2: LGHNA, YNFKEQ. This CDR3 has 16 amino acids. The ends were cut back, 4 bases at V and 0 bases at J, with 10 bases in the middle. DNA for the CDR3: TGTGCCAGCAGCCCGGGACGTAGCTCTGGGGCCAACGTCCTGACTTTC. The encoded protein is CASSPGRSSGANVLTF.

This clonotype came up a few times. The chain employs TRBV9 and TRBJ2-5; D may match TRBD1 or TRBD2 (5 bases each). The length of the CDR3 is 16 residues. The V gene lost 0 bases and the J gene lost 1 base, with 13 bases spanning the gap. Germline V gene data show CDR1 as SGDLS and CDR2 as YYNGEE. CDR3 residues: CASSVGGAGLQETQYF. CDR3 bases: TGTGCCAGCAGCGTAGGAGGGGCAGGCCTCCAAGAGACCCAGTACTTC.

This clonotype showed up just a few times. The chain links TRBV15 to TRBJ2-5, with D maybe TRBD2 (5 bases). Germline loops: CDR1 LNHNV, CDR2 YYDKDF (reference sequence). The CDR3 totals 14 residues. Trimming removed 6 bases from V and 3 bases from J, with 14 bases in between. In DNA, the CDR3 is TGTGCCACCAGTTCCCGAAACGGGGAAGAGACCCAGTACTTC. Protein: CATSSRNGEETQYF.

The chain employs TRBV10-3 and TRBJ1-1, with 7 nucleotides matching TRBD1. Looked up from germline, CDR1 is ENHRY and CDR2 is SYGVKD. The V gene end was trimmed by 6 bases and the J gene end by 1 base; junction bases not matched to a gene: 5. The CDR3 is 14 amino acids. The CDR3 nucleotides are TGTGCCATCAGCCTGGGACAGACGAACACTGAAGCTTTCTTT. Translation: CAISLGQTNTEAFF.

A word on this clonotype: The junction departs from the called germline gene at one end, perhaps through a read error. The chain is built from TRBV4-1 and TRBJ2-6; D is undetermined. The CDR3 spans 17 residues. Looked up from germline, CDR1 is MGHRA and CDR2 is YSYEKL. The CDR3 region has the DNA TGCGCCGGCAGCCAAAACAATGAAGGCACTGGGGCCAACGTCCTGACTTTC. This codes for CAGSQNNEGTGANVLTF.

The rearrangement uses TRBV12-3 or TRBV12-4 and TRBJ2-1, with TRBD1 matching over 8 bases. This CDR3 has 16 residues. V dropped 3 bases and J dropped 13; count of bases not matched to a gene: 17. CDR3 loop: CASSLVILDRVETQFF. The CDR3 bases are TGTGCCAGCAGTTTGGTCATCTTGGACAGGGTAGAGACCCAGTTCTTC.

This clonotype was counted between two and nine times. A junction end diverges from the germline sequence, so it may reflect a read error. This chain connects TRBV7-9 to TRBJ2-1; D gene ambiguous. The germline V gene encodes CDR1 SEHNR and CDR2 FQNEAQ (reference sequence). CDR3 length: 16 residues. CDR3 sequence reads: CASTLQGRSSYNEQFF. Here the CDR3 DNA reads TGTGCCAGCACCTTACAAGGACGGAGCTCCTACAATGAGCAGTTCTTC.

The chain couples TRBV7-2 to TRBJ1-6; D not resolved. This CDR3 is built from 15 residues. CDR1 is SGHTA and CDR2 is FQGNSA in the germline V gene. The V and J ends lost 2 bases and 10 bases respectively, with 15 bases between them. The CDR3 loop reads CASSLNRAAGSPLHF. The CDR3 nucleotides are TGTGCCAGCAGCTTAAATAGGGCAGCAGGATCACCCCTCCACTTT.

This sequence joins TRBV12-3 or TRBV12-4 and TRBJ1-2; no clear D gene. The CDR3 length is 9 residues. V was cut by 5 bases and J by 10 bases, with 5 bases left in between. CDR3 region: CASSRDYTF. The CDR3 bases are TGTGCCAGCAGTCGAGACTACACCTTC.

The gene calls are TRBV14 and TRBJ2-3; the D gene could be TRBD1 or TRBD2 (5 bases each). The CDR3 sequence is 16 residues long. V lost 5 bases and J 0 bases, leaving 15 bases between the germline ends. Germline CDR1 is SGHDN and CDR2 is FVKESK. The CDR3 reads CASSRGVRTSTDTQYF. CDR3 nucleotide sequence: TGTGCCAGCAGCAGAGGGGTAAGAACCAGCACAGATACGCAGTATTTT.

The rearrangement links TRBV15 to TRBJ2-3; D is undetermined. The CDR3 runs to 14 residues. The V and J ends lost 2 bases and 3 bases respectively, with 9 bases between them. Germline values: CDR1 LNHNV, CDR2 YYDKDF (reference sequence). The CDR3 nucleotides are TGTGCCACCAGCAGACCTCCGGGTACAGATACGCAGTATTTT. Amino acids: CATSRPPGTDTQYF.

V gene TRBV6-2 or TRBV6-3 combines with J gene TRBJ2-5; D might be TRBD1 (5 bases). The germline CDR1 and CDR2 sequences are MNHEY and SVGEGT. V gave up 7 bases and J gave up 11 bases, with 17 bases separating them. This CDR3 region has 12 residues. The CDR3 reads CASTQGTREQYF. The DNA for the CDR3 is TGTGCCAGCACCCAGGGTACGAGAGAGCAGTACTTC.

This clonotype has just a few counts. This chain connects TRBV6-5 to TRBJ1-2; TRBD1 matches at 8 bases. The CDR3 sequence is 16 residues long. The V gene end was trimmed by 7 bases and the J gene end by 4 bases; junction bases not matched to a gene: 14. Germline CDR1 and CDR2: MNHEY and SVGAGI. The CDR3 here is CASMGSDDRGSYGYTF. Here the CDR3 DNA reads TGTGCCAGCATGGGGAGTGACGACAGGGGCTCCTATGGCTACACCTTC.

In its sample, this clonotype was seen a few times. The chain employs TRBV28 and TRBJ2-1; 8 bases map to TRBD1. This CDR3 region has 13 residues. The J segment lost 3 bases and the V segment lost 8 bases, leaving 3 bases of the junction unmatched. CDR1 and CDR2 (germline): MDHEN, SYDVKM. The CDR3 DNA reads TGTGCCAGCTGGGACAGGAACTACAATGAGCAGTTCTTC. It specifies CASWDRNYNEQFF.

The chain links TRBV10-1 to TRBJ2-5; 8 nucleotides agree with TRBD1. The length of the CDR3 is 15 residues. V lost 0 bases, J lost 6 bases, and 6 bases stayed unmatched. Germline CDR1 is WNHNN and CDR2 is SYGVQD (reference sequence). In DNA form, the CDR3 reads TGCGCCAGCAGTGAGTCGCAGGGGGCGAGAAAGACCCAGTACTTC. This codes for CASSESQGARKTQYF.

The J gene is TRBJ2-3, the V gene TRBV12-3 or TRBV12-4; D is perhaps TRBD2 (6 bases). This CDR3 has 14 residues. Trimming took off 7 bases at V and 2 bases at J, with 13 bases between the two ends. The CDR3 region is CASTPAGDTDTQYF. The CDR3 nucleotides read TGTGCCAGCACCCCAGCGGGTGACACAGATACGCAGTATTTT.

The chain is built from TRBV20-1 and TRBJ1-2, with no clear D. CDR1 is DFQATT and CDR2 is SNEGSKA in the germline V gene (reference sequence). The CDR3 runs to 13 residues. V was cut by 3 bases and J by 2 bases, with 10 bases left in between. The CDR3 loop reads CSARVKENYGYTF. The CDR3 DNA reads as TGCAGTGCTAGGGTAAAGGAAAACTATGGCTACACCTTC.